The T cell receptor (beta chain) under discussion was sequenced for a study of T cells in Graves' hyperthyroidism and ophthalmopathy. What was amplified from RNA transcripts were TCR beta CDR3 regions. During a first-round RT-PCR of the TCR CDR3, the HTBI primer set was used. Via MiXCR, TCRdb re-called the multiplex PCR reads, giving one row per CDR3 protein. In the table there are fewer than 850,000 distinct CDR3 sequences, 17% of which are singletons. Trimming cost V 4 bases and J 0 bases, with 12 bases left between them. Germline V gives CDR1 LNHDA, CDR2 SQIVND (reference sequence). This CDR3 region has 16 residues.

Sequencing was carried out using blood. The clonotype comes from a man aged 45 to 65 with Graves' hyperthyroidism. The genes are TRBV19 and TRBJ2-2; TRBD1 or TRBD2 may be the D gene (6 bases each). The CDR3 DNA sequence: TGTGCCAGTAGTAGGAGGGGGTACGCGAACACCGGGGAGCTGTTTTTT. Translating it yields CASSRRGYANTGELFF.